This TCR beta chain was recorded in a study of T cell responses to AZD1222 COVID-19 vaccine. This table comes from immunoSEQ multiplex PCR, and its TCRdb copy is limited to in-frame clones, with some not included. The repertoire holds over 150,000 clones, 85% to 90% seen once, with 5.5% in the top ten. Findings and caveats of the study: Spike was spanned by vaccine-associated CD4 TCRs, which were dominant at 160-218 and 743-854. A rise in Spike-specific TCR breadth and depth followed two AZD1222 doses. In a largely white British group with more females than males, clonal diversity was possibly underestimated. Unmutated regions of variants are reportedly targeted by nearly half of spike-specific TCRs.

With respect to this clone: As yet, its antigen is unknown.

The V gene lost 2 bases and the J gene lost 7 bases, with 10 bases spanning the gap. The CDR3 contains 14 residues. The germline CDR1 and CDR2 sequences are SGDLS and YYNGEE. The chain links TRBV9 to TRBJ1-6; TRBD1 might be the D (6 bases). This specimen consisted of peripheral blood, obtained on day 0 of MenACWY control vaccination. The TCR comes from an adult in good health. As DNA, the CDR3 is TGTGCCAGCAGCGTCCCGGGACAAAATTCACCCCTCCACTTT. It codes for CASSVPGQNSPLHF.